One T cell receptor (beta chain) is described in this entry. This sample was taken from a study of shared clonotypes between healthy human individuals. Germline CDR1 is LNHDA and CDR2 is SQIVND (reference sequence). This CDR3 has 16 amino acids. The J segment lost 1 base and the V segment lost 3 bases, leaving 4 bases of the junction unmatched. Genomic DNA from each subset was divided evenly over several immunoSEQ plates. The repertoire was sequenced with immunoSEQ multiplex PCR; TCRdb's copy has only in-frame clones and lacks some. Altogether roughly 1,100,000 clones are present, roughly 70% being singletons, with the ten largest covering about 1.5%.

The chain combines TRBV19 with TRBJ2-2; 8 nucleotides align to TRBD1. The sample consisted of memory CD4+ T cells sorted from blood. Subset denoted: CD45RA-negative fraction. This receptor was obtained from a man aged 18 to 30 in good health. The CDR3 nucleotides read TGTGCCAGTAGTATGGGAGACAGGGGGAACACCGGGGAGCTGTTTTTT. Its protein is CASSMGDRGNTGELFF. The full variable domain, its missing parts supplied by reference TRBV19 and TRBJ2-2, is DGGITQSPKYLFRKEGQNVTLSCEQNLNHDAMYWYRQDPGQGLRLIYYSQIVNDFQKGDIAEGYSVSREKKESFPLTVTSAQKNPTAFYLCASSMGDRGNTGELFFGEGSRLTVL.